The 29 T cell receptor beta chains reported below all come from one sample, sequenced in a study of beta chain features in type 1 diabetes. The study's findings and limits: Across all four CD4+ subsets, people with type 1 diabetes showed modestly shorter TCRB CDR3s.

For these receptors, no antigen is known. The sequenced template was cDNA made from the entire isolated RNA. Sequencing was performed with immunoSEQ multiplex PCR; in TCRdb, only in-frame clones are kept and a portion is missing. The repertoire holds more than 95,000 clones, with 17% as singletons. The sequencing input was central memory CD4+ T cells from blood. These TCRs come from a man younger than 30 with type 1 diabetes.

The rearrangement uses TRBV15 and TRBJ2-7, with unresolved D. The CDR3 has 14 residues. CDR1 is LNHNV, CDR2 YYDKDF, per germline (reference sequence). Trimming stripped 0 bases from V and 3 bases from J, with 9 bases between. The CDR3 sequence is CATSRETFNYEQYF. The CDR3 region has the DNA TGTGCCACCAGCAGAGAGACATTCAACTACGAGCAGTACTTC.

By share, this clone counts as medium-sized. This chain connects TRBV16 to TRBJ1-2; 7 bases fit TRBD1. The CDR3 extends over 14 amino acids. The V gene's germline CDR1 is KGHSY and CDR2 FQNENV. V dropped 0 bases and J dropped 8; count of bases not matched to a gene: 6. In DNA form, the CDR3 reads TGTGCCAGCAGCCAATCGACAGGGTCGTGCGGCTACACCTTC. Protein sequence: CASSQSTGSCGYTF.

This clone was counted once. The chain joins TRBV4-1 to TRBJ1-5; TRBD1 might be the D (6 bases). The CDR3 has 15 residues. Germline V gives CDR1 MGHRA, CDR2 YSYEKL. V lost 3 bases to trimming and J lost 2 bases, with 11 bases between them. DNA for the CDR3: TGCGCCAGCAGCCATAACAGGGAAGGCAATCAGCCCCAGCATTTT. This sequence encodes CASSHNREGNQPQHF.

The CDR3 reads CASSSLLAGITDTQYF. For the CDR3, the DNA is TGTGCCAGCAGCTCCCTTCTAGCGGGGATCACAGATACGCAGTATTTT. The genes are TRBV7-2 and TRBJ2-3; 9 bases are a match to TRBD2. Germline CDR1 is SGHTA and CDR2 is FQGNSA. The V gene end was trimmed by 4 bases and the J gene end by 2 bases; junction bases not matched to a gene: 7. The CDR3 spans 16 residues.

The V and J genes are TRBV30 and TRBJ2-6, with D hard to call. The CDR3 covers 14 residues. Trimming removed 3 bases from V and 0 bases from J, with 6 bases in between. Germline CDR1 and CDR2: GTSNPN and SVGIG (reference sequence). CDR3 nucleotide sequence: TGTGCCTGGAGCAAATACTCTGGGGCCAACGTCCTGACTTTC. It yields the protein CAWSKYSGANVLTF.

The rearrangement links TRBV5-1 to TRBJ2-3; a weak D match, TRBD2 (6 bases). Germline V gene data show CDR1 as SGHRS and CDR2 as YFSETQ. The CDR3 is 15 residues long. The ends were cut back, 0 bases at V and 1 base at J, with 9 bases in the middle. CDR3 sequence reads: CASSLAAGGTDTQYF. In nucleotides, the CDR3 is TGCGCCAGCAGCTTGGCAGCGGGCGGCACAGATACGCAGTATTTT.

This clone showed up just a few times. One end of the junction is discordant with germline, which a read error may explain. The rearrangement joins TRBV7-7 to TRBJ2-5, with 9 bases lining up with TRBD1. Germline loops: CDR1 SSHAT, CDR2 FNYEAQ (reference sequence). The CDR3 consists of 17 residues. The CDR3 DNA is TGTGCTAGCAGCTTAGTGGGGACGACAGGGGGACTCGAGACCCAGTACTTC. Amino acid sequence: CASSLVGTTGGLETQYF.

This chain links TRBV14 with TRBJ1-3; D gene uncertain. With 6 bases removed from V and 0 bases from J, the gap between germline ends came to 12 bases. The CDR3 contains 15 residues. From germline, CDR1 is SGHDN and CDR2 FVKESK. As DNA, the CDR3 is TGTGCCAGCAGTTCGACCGGCGGCTCTGGAAACACCATATATTTT. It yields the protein CASSSTGGSGNTIYF.

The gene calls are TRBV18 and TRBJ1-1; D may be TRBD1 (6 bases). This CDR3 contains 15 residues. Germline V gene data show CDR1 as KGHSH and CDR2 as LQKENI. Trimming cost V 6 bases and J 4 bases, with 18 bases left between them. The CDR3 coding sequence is TGTGCCAGCTCGCAAAGACAGGAGGAGGGCACTGAAGCTTTCTTT. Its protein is CASSQRQEEGTEAFF. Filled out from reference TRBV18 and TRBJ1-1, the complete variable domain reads NAGVMQNPRHLVRRRGQEARLRCSPMKGHSHVYWYRQLPEEGLKFMVYLQKENIIDESGMPKERFSAEFPKEGPSILRIQQVVRGDSAAYFCASSQRQEEGTEAFFGQGTRLTVV.

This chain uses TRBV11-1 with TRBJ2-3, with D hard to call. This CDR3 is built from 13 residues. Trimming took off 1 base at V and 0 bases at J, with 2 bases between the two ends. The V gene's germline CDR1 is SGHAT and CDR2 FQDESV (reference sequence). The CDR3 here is CASSLESTDTQYF. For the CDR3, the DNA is TGTGCCAGCAGCTTAGAAAGCACAGATACGCAGTATTTT.

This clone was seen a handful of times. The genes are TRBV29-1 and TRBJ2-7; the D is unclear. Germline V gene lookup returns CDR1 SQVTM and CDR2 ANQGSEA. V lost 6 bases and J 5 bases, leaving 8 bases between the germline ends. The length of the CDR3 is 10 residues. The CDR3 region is CSVSMNEQYF. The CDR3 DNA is TGCAGCGTGTCTATGAACGAGCAGTACTTC.

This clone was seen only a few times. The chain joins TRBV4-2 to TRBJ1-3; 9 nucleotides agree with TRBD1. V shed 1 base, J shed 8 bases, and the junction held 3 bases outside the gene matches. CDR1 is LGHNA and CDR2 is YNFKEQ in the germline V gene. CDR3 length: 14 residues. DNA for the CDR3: TGTGCCAGCAGCCAAGGGACAGGGGCAGACACCATATATTTT. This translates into CASSQGTGADTIYF.

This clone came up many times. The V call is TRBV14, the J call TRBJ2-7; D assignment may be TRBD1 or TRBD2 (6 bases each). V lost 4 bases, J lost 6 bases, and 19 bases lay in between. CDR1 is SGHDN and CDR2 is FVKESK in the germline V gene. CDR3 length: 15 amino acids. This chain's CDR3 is CASSPRGLLWIEQYF. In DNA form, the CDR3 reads TGTGCCAGCAGCCCTCGGGGGCTTCTCTGGATCGAGCAGTACTTC.

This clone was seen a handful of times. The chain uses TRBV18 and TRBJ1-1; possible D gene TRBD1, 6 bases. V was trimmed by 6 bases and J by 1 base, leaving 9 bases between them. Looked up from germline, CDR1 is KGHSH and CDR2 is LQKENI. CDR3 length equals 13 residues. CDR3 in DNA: TGTGCCAGCTCGGAGGGACAGAACACTGAAGCTTTCTTT. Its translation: CASSEGQNTEAFF.

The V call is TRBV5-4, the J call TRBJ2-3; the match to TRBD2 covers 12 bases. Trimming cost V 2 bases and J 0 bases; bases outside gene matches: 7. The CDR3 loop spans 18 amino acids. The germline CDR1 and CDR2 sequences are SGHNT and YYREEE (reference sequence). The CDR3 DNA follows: TGTGCCAGCAGCTTTCACGGGACTAGCGGGCATAGCACAGATACGCAGTATTTT. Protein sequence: CASSFHGTSGHSTDTQYF.

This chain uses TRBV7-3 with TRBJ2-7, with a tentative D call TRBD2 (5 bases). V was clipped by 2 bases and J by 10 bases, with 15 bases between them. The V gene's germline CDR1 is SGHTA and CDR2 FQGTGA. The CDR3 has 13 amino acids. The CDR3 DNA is TGTGCCAGCAGCTTAGGGAAGGGTCGGGAACAGTACTTC. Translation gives CASSLGKGREQYF.

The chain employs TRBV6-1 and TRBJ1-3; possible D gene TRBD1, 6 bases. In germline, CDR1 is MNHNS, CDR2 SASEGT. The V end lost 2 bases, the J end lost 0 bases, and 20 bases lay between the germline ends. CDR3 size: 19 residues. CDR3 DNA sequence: TGTGCCAGCAGTGAATTTTTGACTTGGACAGCGAGCTCTGGAAACACCATATATTTT. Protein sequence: CASSEFLTWTASSGNTIYF.

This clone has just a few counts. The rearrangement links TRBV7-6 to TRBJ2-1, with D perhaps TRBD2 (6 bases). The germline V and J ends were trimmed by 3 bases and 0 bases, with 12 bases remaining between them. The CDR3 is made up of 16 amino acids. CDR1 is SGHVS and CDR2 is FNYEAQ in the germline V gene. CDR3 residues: CASSFDSGYSYNEQFF. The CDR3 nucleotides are TGTGCCAGCAGCTTTGATAGCGGCTACTCCTACAATGAGCAGTTCTTC.

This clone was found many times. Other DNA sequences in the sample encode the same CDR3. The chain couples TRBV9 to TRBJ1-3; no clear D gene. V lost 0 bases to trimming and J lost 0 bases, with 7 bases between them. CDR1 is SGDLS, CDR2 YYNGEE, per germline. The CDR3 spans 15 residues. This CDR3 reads CASSVEGSSGNTIYF. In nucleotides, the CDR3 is TGTGCCAGCAGCGTAGAGGGCAGCTCTGGAAACACCATATATTTT.

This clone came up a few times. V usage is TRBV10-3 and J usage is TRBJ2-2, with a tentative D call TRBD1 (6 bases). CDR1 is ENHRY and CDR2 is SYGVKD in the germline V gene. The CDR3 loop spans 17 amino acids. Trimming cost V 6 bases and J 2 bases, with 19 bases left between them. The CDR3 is CAIRNSPGTTNTGELFF. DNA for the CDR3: TGTGCCATCAGGAACAGCCCCGGGACAACTAACACCGGGGAGCTGTTTTTT.

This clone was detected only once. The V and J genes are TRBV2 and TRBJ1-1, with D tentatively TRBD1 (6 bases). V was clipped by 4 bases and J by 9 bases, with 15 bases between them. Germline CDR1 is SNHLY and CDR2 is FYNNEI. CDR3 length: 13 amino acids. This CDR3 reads CASSADLGGKAFF. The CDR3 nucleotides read TGTGCCAGCAGTGCCGACCTAGGGGGGAAAGCTTTCTTT.

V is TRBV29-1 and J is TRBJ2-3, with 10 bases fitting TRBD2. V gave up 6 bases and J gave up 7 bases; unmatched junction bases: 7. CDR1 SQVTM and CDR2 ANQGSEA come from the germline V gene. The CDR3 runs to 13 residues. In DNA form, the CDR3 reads TGCAGCGTAAGAAGCGGGGGGGCAAATACGCAGTATTTT. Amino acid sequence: CSVRSGGANTQYF.

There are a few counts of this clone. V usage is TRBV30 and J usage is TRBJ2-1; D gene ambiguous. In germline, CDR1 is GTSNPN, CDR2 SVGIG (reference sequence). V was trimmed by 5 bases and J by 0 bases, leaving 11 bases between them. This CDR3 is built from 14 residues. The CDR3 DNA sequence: TGTGCCTGGGACAAGACACTCTCCTACAATGAGCAGTTCTTC. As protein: CAWDKTLSYNEQFF.

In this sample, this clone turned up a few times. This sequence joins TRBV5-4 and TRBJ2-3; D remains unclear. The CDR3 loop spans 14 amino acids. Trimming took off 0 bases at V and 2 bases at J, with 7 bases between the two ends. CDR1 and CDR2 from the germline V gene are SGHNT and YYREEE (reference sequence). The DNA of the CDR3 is TGTGCCAGCAGCTTGGGGGCGGTCACAGATACGCAGTATTTT. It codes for CASSLGAVTDTQYF.

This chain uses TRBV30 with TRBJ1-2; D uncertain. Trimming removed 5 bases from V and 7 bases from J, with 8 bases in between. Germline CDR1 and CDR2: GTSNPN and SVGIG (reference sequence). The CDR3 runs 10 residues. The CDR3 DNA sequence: TGTGCCTGGGGGGTAGGTGGCTACACCTTC. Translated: CAWGVGGYTF.

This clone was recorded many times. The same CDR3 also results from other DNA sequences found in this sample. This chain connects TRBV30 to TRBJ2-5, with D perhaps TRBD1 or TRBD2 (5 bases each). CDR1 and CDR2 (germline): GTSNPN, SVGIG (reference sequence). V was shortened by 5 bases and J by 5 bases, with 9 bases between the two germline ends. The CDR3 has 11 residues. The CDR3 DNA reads TGTGCCTGGGGTTGGGGGGAGACCCAGTACTTC. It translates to CAWGWGETQYF.

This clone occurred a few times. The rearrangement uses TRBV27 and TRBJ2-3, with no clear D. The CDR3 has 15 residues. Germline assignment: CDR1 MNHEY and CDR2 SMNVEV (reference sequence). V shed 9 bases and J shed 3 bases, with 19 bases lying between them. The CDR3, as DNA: TGTGCCAGTTCCAATCCGCCGGAGACAACAGATACGCAGTATTTT. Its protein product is CASSNPPETTDTQYF.

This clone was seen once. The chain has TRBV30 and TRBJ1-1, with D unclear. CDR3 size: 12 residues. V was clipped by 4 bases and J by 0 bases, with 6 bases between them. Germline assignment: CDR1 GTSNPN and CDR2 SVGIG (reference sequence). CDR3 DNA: TGTGCCTGGACGAACATGAACACTGAAGCTTTCTTT. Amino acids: CAWTNMNTEAFF.

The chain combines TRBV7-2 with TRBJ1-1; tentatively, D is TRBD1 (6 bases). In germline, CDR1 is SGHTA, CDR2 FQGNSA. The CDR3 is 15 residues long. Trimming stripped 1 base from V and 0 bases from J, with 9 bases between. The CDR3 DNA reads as TGTGCCAGCAGCTTAGTGACAGGTCTGAACACTGAAGCTTTCTTT. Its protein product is CASSLVTGLNTEAFF.